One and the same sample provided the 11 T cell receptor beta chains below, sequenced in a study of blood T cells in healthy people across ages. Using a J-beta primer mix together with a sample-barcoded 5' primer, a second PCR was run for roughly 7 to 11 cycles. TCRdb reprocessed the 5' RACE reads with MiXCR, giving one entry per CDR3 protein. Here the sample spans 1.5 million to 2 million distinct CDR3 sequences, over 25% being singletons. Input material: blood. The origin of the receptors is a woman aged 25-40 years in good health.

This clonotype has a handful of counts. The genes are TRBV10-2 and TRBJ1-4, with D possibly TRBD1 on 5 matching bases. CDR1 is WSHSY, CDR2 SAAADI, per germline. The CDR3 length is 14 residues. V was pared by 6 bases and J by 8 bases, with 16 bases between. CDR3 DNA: TGCGCCAGCAGAGAGACGGGCAGGGTAGAAAAACTGTTTTTT. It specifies CASRETGRVEKLFF.

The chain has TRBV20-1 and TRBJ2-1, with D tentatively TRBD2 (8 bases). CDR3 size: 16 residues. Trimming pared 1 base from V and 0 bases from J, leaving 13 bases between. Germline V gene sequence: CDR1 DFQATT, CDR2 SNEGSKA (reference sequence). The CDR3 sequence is CSARAGRGPSYNEQFF. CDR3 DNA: TGCAGTGCTAGAGCCGGGAGGGGGCCCTCCTACAATGAGCAGTTCTTC.

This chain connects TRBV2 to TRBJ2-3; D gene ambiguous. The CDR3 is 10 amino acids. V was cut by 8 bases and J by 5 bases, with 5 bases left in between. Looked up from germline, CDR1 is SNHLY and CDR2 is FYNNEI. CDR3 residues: CASRLDTQYF. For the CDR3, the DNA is TGTGCCAGCCGATTAGATACGCAGTATTTT.

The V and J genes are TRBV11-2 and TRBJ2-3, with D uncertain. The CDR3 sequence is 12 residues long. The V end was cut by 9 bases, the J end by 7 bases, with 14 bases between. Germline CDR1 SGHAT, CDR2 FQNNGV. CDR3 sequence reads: CASTPPTNTQYF. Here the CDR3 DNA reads TGTGCCAGTACCCCTCCCACGAATACGCAGTATTTT.

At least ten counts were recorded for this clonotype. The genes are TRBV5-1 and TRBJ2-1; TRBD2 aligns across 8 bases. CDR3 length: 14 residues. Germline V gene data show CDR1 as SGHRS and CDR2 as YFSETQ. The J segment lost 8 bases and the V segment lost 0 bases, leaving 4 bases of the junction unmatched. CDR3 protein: CASSLGSGNYEQFF. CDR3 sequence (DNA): TGCGCCAGCAGCTTGGGTAGCGGGAACTATGAGCAGTTCTTC. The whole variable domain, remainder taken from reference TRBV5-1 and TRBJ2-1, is KAGVTQTPRYLIKTRGQQVTLSCSPISGHRSVSWYQQTPGQGLQFLFEYFSETQRNKGNFPGRFSGRQFSNSRSEMNVSTLELGDSALYLCASSLGSGNYEQFFGPGTRLTVL.

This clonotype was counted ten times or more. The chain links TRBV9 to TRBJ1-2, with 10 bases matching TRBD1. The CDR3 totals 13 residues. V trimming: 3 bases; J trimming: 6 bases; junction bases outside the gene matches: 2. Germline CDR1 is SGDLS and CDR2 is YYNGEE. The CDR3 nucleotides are TGTGCCAGCAGCGGGACAGGGGGAAATGGCTACACCTTC. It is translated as CASSGTGGNGYTF. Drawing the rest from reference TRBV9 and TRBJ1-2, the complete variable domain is DSGVTQTPKHLITATGQRVTLRCSPRSGDLSVYWYQQSLDQGLQFLIQYYNGEERAKGNILERFSAQQFPDLHSELNLSSLELGDSALYFCASSGTGGNGYTFGSGTRLTVV.

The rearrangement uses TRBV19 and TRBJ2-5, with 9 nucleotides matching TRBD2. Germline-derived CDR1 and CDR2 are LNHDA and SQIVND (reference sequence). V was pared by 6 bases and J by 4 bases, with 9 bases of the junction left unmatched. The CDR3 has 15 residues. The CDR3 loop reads CASSPVGGRVETQYF. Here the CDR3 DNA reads TGTGCCAGTAGCCCCGTTGGCGGGAGGGTAGAGACCCAGTACTTC.

The DNA for the CDR3 is TGTGCCAGCGGGGCTGCTAATGAAAAACTGTTTTTT. Translation gives CASGAANEKLFF. V gene TRBV2 combines with J gene TRBJ1-4, with D possibly matching TRBD1 (5 bases). This CDR3 is 12 amino acids long. Germline CDR1 SNHLY, CDR2 FYNNEI. V was cut by 8 bases and J by 3 bases, with 7 bases left in between.

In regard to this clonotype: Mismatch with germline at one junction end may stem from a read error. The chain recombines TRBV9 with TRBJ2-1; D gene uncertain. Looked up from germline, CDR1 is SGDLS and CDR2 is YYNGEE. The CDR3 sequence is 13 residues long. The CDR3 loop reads CASSTSSYSEQFF. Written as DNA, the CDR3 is TGTGCCAGCAGCACGTCCTCCTACAGTGAGCAGTTCTTC. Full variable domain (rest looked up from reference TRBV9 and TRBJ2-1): DSGVTQTPKHLITATGQRVTLRCSPRSGDLSVYWYQQSLDQGLQFLIQYYNGEERAKGNILERFSAQQFPDLHSELNLSSLELGDSALYFCASSTSSYSEQFFGPGTRLTVL.

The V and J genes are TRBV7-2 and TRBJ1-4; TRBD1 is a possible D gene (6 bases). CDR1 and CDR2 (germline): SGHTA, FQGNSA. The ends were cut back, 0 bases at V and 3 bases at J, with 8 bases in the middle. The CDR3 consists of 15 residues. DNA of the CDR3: TGTGCCAGCAGCTTAGCAGGGGGTCCTAATGAAAAACTGTTTTTT. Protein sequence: CASSLAGGPNEKLFF.

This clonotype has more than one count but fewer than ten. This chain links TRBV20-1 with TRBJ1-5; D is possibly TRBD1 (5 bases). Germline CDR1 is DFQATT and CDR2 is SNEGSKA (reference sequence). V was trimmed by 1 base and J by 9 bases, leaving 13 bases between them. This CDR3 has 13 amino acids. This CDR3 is CSARGGTSAPQHF. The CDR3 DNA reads TGCAGTGCTAGAGGGGGGACGAGTGCGCCCCAGCATTTT.